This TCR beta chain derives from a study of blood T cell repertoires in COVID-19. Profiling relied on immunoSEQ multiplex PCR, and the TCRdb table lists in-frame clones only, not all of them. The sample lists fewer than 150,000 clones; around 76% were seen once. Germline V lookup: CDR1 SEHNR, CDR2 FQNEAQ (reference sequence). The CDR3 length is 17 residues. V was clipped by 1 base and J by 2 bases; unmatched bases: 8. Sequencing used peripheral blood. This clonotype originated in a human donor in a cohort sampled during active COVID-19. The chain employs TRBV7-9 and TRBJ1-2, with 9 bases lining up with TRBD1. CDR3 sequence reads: CASSLVPRQGGNYGYTF. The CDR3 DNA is TGTGCCAGCAGCTTAGTCCCCAGACAGGGGGGGAACTATGGCTACACCTTC.